This is a list of T cell receptor beta chains from one sample in a study of cytomegalovirus exposure and HLA in healthy donors. The protocol was immunoSEQ multiplex PCR, while the TCRdb copy is restricted to in-frame clones and leaves out a portion. The sample lists 150,000 to 200,000 clones, roughly 77% seen once, with under 2.5% in the top ten. Sequencing input: PBMCs. The receptors were sampled from a woman younger than 45 in good health and CMV-seropositive. Each CDR3 is given with its conserved first and last residue. The D gene is left open where the match is weak. Some rows have no size entry. The others give once, few or many, or a class for an expanded clone.

size,V,J,length,D,DNA,CDR3
few,TRBV10-3,TRBJ1-1,14,NA,TGTGCCATCAGTGAATACAGGGTTAACACTGAAGCTTTCTTT,CAISEYRVNTEAFF
NA,TRBV11-2,TRBJ1-4,16,NA,TGTGCCAGCAGCTTCAGGTGGGGAGGGACTAATGAAAAACTGTTTTTT,CASSFRWGGTNEKLFF
NA,TRBV18,TRBJ2-1,16,TRBD1,TGTGCCAGCTCACCCCCGGGACAGGGGATAAGTAGTGAGCAGTTCTTC,CASSPPGQGISSEQFF
NA,TRBV10-3,TRBJ2-2,14,TRBD1,TGTGCCATCAGTAGACAGGGCATCACCGGGGAGCTGTTTTTT,CAISRQGITGELFF
NA,TRBV7-6,TRBJ2-7,19,TRBD2,TGTGCCAGCAGCCCCGGACCTACCGGGACTAGCGCGATCTCCTACGAGCAGTACTTC,CASSPGPTGTSAISYEQYF
few,TRBV28,TRBJ1-6,15,TRBD1,TGTGCCAGCAGGGCCCAATGGCAGGGGGCATTACCCCTCCACTTT,CASRAQWQGALPLHF
NA,TRBV6-5,TRBJ1-4,14,NA,TGTGCCAGCACCCCCAGGGGATGGGGTGAAAAACTGTTTTTT,CASTPRGWGEKLFF
once,TRBV18,TRBJ2-3,18,TRBD2,TGTGCCAGCTCACCCCGACTAGCGGGGGCAACAAGTCCAGATACGCAGTATTTT,CASSPRLAGATSPDTQYF
NA,TRBV7-6,TRBJ2-7,14,TRBD2,TGTGCCAGCAGCGCAGCGGGGGGTTCCTACGAGCAGTACTTC,CASSAAGGSYEQYF
NA,TRBV7-2,TRBJ2-5,16,NA,TGTGCCAGCGGATCCCCAGTCCCCCAGGGGGGAGAGACCCAGTACTTC,CASGSPVPQGGETQYF
once,TRBV4-1,TRBJ2-3,17,TRBD2,TGCGCCAGCAGCCCCTTACGGGGTAGCGGGGTCACAGATACGCAGTATTTT,CASSPLRGSGVTDTQYF
NA,TRBV2,TRBJ2-5,17,TRBD2,TGTGCCAGCAGATTGGGACTAGCGGGGGGTCCCGGGGGGACCCAGTACTTC,CASRLGLAGGPGGTQYF
NA,TRBV19,TRBJ2-7,13,NA,TGTGCCAGTAGTCTTCAGGGAACCCACGAGCAGTACTTC,CASSLQGTHEQYF
NA,TRBV7-2,TRBJ1-1,13,NA,TGTGCCAGCAGCCCACGCGGGGGTACTGAAGCTTTCTTT,CASSPRGGTEAFF
few,TRBV18,TRBJ1-2,15,NA,TGTGCCAGCTCACCACCGAGCCTAACCGAGAATGGCTACACCTTC,CASSPPSLTENGYTF
NA,TRBV5-4,TRBJ2-3,14,TRBD2,TGTGCCAGCAGTCCTAGCGGGGGTCCCGATACGCAGTATTTT,CASSPSGGPDTQYF
NA,TRBV2,TRBJ2-7,14,NA,TGTGCCAGCAGTGTGGACAGCGGTTCATACGAGCAGTACTTC,CASSVDSGSYEQYF
NA,TRBV9,TRBJ1-5,17,NA,TGTGCCAGCAGCGTAGGTCAGGGCGCTACTGGGAATCAGCCCCAGCATTTT,CASSVGQGATGNQPQHF
NA,TRBV27,TRBJ1-2,14,TRBD1,TGTGCCAGCAGACCAACAGGGGGCGGCTATGGCTACACCTTC,CASRPTGGGYGYTF
NA,TRBV2,TRBJ1-2,17,TRBD1,TGTGCCAGCAGTGAAGAGGTGAGGACAGGGTCAGGCTATGGCTACACCTTC,CASSEEVRTGSGYGYTF
NA,TRBV7-9,TRBJ1-2,13,NA,TGTTCCAGCAGCTTTAAGCCTAACTATGGCTACACCTTC,CSSSFKPNYGYTF
NA,TRBV7-9,TRBJ2-6,14,NA,TGTGCCAGCAGTCCCAAACTAGGGGCCAACGTCCTGACTTTC,CASSPKLGANVLTF
NA,TRBV4-1,TRBJ2-2,15,TRBD2,TGCGCCAGCAGCCCAGGAACGGGAGGGGTCGGGGAGCTGTTTTTT,CASSPGTGGVGELFF
NA,TRBV18,TRBJ1-5,13,NA,TGTGCCAGCTCACCGCCGGGCAATCAGCCCCAGCATTTT,CASSPPGNQPQHF
few,TRBV29-1,TRBJ2-2,13,NA,TGCAGCGCGTATGGGCCGAACACCGGGGAGCTGTTTTTT,CSAYGPNTGELFF
NA,TRBV5-1,TRBJ2-2,15,NA,TGCGCCAGCAGACGAACCCCGGGAAACACCGGGGAGCTGTTTTTT,CASRRTPGNTGELFF
NA,TRBV5-1,TRBJ2-3,16,TRBD2,TGCGCCAGCAGCTTACCCGGGACTAGCGGCACAGATACGCAGTATTTT,CASSLPGTSGTDTQYF
NA,TRBV10-3,TRBJ2-1,15,NA,TGTGCCTCATCCCGGCGGAACAGGGATGGGAATGAGCAGTTCTTC,CASSRRNRDGNEQFF
NA,TRBV7-6,TRBJ1-6,14,TRBD1,TGTGCCAGCAGCTTCCGGGACAGCAATTCACCCCTCCACTTT,CASSFRDSNSPLHF
NA,TRBV7-8,TRBJ2-7,15,TRBD1,TGTGCCAGCAGCTTAGTAGGGACAGGGGCCTACGAGCAGTACTTC,CASSLVGTGAYEQYF
NA,TRBV4-3,TRBJ1-6,15,TRBD1,TGCGCCAGCAGCCAAGGGACAGGGGGCGATTCACCCCTCCACTTT,CASSQGTGGDSPLHF
NA,TRBV19,TRBJ2-1,15,NA,TGTGCCAGTAGTACCTCTCGCATAGGGGCCAATGAGCAGTTCTTC,CASSTSRIGANEQFF
NA,TRBV27,TRBJ1-2,13,NA,TGTGCCAGCAGTTTGCGGCGCCCTGGGGGCTACACCTTC,CASSLRRPGGYTF
NA,TRBV18,TRBJ1-5,13,NA,TGTGCCAGCTCGTTACAGGAGCTTCAGCCCCAGCATTTT,CASSLQELQPQHF
NA,TRBV18,TRBJ1-5,15,NA,TGTGCCAGCTCACCAGTAGTCGGGAGCAATCAGCCCCAGCATTTT,CASSPVVGSNQPQHF
NA,TRBV7-2,TRBJ2-7,12,NA,TGTGCCAGCAGCCGGACAGACTACGAGCAGTACTTC,CASSRTDYEQYF
NA,TRBV5-1,TRBJ2-3,12,NA,TGCGCCAGCAGCCGCCTAGAGGATACGCAGTATTTT,CASSRLEDTQYF
NA,TRBV10-1,TRBJ2-6,14,NA,TGCGCCAGCAGTGCGGGCTCTGGGGCCAACGTCCTGACTTTC,CASSAGSGANVLTF
NA,TRBV7-6,TRBJ2-7,14,NA,TGTGCCAGCAGCTCCTTGGGGAGTTCCTACGAGCAGTACTTC,CASSSLGSSYEQYF
NA,TRBV7-2,TRBJ2-5,13,NA,TGTGCCAGCAGCCGACAGTTCCAAGAGACCCAGTACTTC,CASSRQFQETQYF
few,TRBV5-1,TRBJ1-4,15,TRBD1,TGCGCCAGCAGCTTGGAGGGACAGCTCAATGAAAAACTGTTTTTT,CASSLEGQLNEKLFF
NA,TRBV4-3,TRBJ1-2,15,NA,TGCGCCAGCAGCCAGGATGGCGGGGTAAACTATGGCTACACCTTC,CASSQDGGVNYGYTF
NA,TRBV9,TRBJ1-2,13,TRBD1,TGTGCCAGCAGCCCACAGGGGGCAAATGGCTACACCTTC,CASSPQGANGYTF
once,TRBV13,TRBJ1-2,16,TRBD1,TGTGCCAGCAGCTCCCGGGACAGGGGGCAAAACTATGGCTACACCTTC,CASSSRDRGQNYGYTF
NA,TRBV2,TRBJ2-2,14,TRBD1,TGTGCCAGCAGGGGACAGGGGGACGCCGGGGAGCTGTTTTTT,CASRGQGDAGELFF
NA,TRBV4-2,TRBJ1-2,15,TRBD1,TGTGCCAGCAGCCAAGAGGAGGGGGCGAACTATGGCTACACCTTC,CASSQEEGANYGYTF
NA,TRBV7-8,TRBJ2-3,15,TRBD1,TGTGCCAGCAGCGCGGGACAGGGAATCGCAGATACGCAGTATTTT,CASSAGQGIADTQYF
NA,TRBV4-2,TRBJ1-4,13,NA,TGTGCCAGCAGCGTGAGGAGGAGTGAAAAACTGTTTTTT,CASSVRRSEKLFF